The 3 T cell receptor beta chains below were found in one sample sequenced in a study of T cells in narcolepsy. Some clones are missing from TCRdb's copy, which holds only in-frame ones; the method was immunoSEQ multiplex PCR. The sample shows fewer than 40,000 clones, more than 75% of them seen only once. Sequencing was done on a sample of memory (CD45RA-) CD4+ T cells from blood. The receptor source for this set is a human donor in good health.

The chain carries TRBV19 and TRBJ1-1, with D possibly being TRBD1 (6 bases). The V gene lost 4 bases and the J gene lost 2 bases, with 17 bases spanning the gap. This CDR3 has 16 residues. Per germline, CDR1 LNHDA and CDR2 SQIVND (reference sequence). CDR3 nucleotide sequence: TGTGCCAGTAGTAAAGTTTGGACAGCCTTCAACACTGAAGCTTTCTTT. Protein product: CASSKVWTAFNTEAFF. Complete variable domain (other parts from reference TRBV19 and TRBJ1-1): DGGITQSPKYLFRKEGQNVTLSCEQNLNHDAMYWYRQDPGQGLRLIYYSQIVNDFQKGDIAEGYSVSREKKESFPLTVTSAQKNPTAFYLCASSKVWTAFNTEAFFGQGTRLTVV.

The V gene is TRBV6-1, the J gene TRBJ1-1; 8 bases are shared with TRBD1. The germline V gene encodes CDR1 MNHNS and CDR2 SASEGT. Trimming at V came to 8 bases and at J to 1 base, leaving 9 bases not matched to a gene. The CDR3 has 15 residues. The CDR3: CASGYQGAGNTEAFF. The CDR3, as DNA: TGTGCCAGCGGATATCAGGGGGCGGGGAACACTGAAGCTTTCTTT.

The chain combines TRBV6-5 with TRBJ2-5; D is undetermined. Germline CDR1 reads MNHEY; CDR2 reads SVGAGI. Trimming stripped 6 bases from V and 5 bases from J, with 16 bases between. The CDR3 is 14 residues long. CDR3 sequence reads: CASRSTFVGETQYF. The CDR3 bases are TGTGCCAGCAGATCGACTTTCGTCGGGGAGACCCAGTACTTC.